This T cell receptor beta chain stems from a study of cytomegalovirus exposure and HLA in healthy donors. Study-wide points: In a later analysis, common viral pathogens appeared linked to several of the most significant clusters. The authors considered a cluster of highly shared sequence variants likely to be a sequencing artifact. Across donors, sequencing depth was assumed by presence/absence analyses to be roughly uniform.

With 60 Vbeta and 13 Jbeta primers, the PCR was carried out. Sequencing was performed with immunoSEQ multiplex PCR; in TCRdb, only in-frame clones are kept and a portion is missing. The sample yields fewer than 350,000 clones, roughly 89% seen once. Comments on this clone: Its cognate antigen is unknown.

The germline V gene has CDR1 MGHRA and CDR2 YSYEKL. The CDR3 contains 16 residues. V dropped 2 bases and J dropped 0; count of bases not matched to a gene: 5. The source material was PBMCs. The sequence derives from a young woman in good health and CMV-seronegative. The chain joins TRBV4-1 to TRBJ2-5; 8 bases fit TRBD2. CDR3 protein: CASSQKAGAYQETQYF. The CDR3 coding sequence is TGCGCCAGCAGCCAAAAAGCGGGGGCGTACCAAGAGACCCAGTACTTC.